This is a list of T cell receptor beta chains from one sample in a study of cytomegalovirus exposure and HLA in healthy donors. Produced via immunoSEQ multiplex PCR; TCRdb's table is partial and in-frame only. The repertoire includes 150,000 to 200,000 clones, about 79% of them detected once, and roughly 1.5% sits in the top ten. The sample was PBMCs. The origin of the receptors is a man younger than 30 in good health and CMV-seronegative. Each CDR3 is given with its conserved first and last residue. D genes are given only for firm matches. The size entry is marked missing in some rows and otherwise reads once, few, many or a size class.

clone size | J gene | D gene | V gene | CDR3 protein | CDR3 DNA
- | TRBJ2-2 | - | TRBV14 | CASRGLFGELFF | TGTGCCAGCAGAGGACTGTTCGGGGAGCTGTTTTTT
- | TRBJ1-1 | - | TRBV27 | CASSLTSLPSRDRSTEAFF | TGTGCCAGCAGTTTAACTTCTCTGCCCAGCAGGGATCGGTCTACTGAAGCTTTCTTT
- | TRBJ1-1 | TRBD1 | TRBV6-1 | CASSGAGGIGTEAFF | TGTGCCAGCAGTGGCGCAGGGGGGATAGGAACTGAAGCTTTCTTT
- | TRBJ2-5 | TRBD1 | TRBV28 | CASSFSGTGGIGETQYF | TGTGCCAGCAGTTTTTCAGGGACAGGGGGCATCGGAGAGACCCAGTACTTC
- | TRBJ2-7 | - | TRBV28 | CASGAIGGAAEQYF | TGTGCCAGCGGAGCGATAGGGGGGGCCGCCGAGCAGTACTTC
- | TRBJ2-7 | TRBD1 | TRBV5-5 | CASSRGGTGGYEQYF | TGTGCCAGCAGCCGGGGTGGGACAGGGGGCTACGAGCAGTACTTC
- | TRBJ2-2 | - | TRBV2 | CASRYRRWDTGELFF | TGTGCCAGCAGGTACCGGAGATGGGACACCGGGGAGCTGTTTTTT
few | TRBJ2-7 | - | TRBV12-2 | CASREVPTVRGYEQYF | TGTGCAAGTCGCGAAGTCCCGACTGTGCGGGGCTACGAGCAGTACTTC
- | TRBJ1-6 | - | TRBV10-3 | CAISEDSNNSPLHF | TGTGCCATCAGTGAGGACAGCAATAATTCACCCCTCCACTTT
- | TRBJ2-1 | TRBD2 | TRBV19 | CASSMWGGPPNEQFF | TGTGCCAGTAGTATGTGGGGAGGGCCCCCCAATGAGCAGTTCTTC
once | TRBJ1-1 | - | TRBV15 | CATSRVWNTEAFF | TGTGCCACCAGCAGAGTATGGAACACTGAAGCTTTCTTT
- | TRBJ1-5 | - | TRBV7-3 | CASSPDSTPNQPQHF | TGTGCCAGCAGCCCAGACAGTACCCCCAATCAGCCCCAGCATTTT
once | TRBJ2-2 | TRBD2 | TRBV2 | CASRASGMNTGELFF | TGTGCCAGCAGAGCTAGCGGAATGAACACCGGGGAGCTGTTTTTT
- | TRBJ2-7 | TRBD2 | TRBV9 | CASSVDGGAYEQYF | TGTGCCAGCAGCGTGGATGGGGGGGCCTACGAGCAGTACTTC
- | TRBJ2-3 | - | TRBV4-1 | CASSQEDQRADTQYF | TGCGCCAGCAGCCAAGAAGATCAGAGGGCGGATACGCAGTATTTT
- | TRBJ1-5 | - | TRBV30 | CAWTTTGRKGPQHF | TGTGCCTGGACTACGACAGGTCGAAAGGGGCCCCAGCATTTT
- | TRBJ1-6 | - | TRBV6-5 | CASSSSWRGDNSPLHF | TGTGCCAGCAGTTCCTCATGGAGGGGTGATAATTCACCCCTCCACTTT
- | TRBJ1-5 | - | TRBV19 | CASSWAGGSNQPQHF | TGTGCCAGTAGTTGGGCGGGGGGTAGCAATCAGCCCCAGCATTTT
- | TRBJ2-2 | - | TRBV28 | CASSLGPDSLTGELFF | TGTGCCAGCAGTTTAGGCCCGGACAGCCTCACCGGGGAGCTGTTTTTT
- | TRBJ2-1 | - | TRBV19 | CASSIGNRDNEQFF | TGTGCCAGTAGTATAGGAAACAGGGACAATGAGCAGTTCTTC
- | TRBJ2-7 | TRBD1 | TRBV10-3 | CAISDRDSNYEQYF | TGTGCCATCAGCGACCGGGACAGTAACTACGAGCAGTACTTC
- | TRBJ2-7 | - | TRBV5-1 | CASSLGQGSDEQYF | TGCGCCAGCAGCTTGGGCCAGGGTTCGGACGAGCAGTACTTC
- | TRBJ2-7 | TRBD1 | TRBV6-1 | CASMSGTGSYEQYF | TGTGCCAGCATGTCCGGGACAGGGTCGTACGAGCAGTACTTC
- | TRBJ2-7 | TRBD2 | TRBV5-1 | CASSIGTGGSYEQYF | TGCGCCAGCAGCATCGGGACGGGAGGATCCTACGAGCAGTACTTC
once | TRBJ2-1 | TRBD2 | TRBV13 | CASSPRTSGRASEQFF | TGTGCCAGCAGCCCCAGGACTAGCGGGAGGGCCTCTGAGCAGTTCTTC
- | TRBJ1-2 | - | TRBV19 | CASSEGVGYGYTF | TGTGCCAGTAGCGAGGGCGTGGGGTACGGCTACACCTTC
- | TRBJ2-5 | - | TRBV5-6 | CASLPLGDQETQYF | TGTGCCAGCCTCCCCCTGGGAGACCAAGAGACCCAGTACTTC
- | TRBJ2-7 | - | TRBV29-1 | CSGGDGSYEQYF | TGCAGCGGGGGGGACGGATCCTACGAGCAGTACTTC
- | TRBJ1-2 | - | TRBV27 | CASSLSAGNGYTF | TGTGCCAGCAGTTTATCAGCGGGGAATGGCTACACCTTC
few | TRBJ2-7 | TRBD2 | TRBV10-1 | CASSATSGEGSEQYF | TGCGCCAGCAGTGCAACTAGCGGGGAGGGCTCCGAGCAGTACTTC
- | TRBJ2-7 | TRBD1 | TRBV5-1 | CASSLTGGKYEQYF | TGCGCCAGCAGCCTGACAGGGGGCAAGTACGAGCAGTACTTC
- | TRBJ1-5 | - | TRBV15 | CATSRDSTGTNQPQHF | TGTGCCACCAGCAGAGATTCTACAGGGACGAATCAGCCCCAGCATTTT
- | TRBJ2-5 | TRBD1 | TRBV6-5 | CASSQWDSQETQYF | TGTGCCAGCAGTCAGTGGGACAGTCAAGAGACCCAGTACTTC
- | TRBJ2-1 | - | TRBV1 | CTSSQDGASGRSNEQFF | TGCACCAGCAGCCAAGATGGTGCTAGCGGGAGAAGCAATGAGCAGTTCTTC
- | TRBJ1-2 | - | TRBV5-5 | CASSLVGRANYGYTF | TGTGCCAGCAGCTTGGTGGGCAGGGCGAACTATGGCTACACCTTC
- | TRBJ1-4 | - | TRBV6-1 | CASSEDSRFATNEKLFF | TGTGCCAGCAGTGAAGACAGCCGCTTTGCAACTAATGAAAAACTGTTTTTT
- | TRBJ1-1 | - | TRBV9 | CASSPQGQAFF | TGTGCCAGCAGCCCTCAGGGCCAAGCTTTCTTT
- | TRBJ1-5 | - | TRBV5-1 | CASSLDRDQPQHF | TGCGCCAGCAGCTTGGACCGGGATCAGCCCCAGCATTTT
- | TRBJ2-7 | - | TRBV6-5 | CASSELTREEQYF | TGTGCCAGCAGTGAGCTGACTAGAGAGGAGCAGTACTTC
- | TRBJ2-5 | - | TRBV11-2 | CASSPRSRGVGKTQYF | TGTGCCAGCAGTCCCCGGAGCAGGGGGGTCGGAAAGACCCAGTACTTC